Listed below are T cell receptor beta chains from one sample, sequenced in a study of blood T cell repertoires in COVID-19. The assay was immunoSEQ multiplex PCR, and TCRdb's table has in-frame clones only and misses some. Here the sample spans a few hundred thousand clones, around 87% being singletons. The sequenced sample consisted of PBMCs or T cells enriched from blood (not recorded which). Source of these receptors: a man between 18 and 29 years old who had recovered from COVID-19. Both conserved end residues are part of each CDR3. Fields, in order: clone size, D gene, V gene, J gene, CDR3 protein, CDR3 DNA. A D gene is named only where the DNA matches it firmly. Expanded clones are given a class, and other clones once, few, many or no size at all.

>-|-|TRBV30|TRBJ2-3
CAWQGPVWGTDTQYF
TGTGCCTGGCAGGGTCCCGTTTGGGGCACAGATACGCAGTATTTT
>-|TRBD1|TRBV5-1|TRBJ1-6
CASSWGEGGLNSPLHF
TGCGCCAGCAGCTGGGGGGAAGGGGGCTTGAATTCACCCCTCCACTTT
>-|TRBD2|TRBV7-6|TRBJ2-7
CASRRTSGGSYEQYF
TGTGCCAGCCGCCGGACTAGCGGGGGAAGCTACGAGCAGTACTTC
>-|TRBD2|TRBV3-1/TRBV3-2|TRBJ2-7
CASSTLGGVGYEQYF
TGTGCCAGCTCCACATTGGGGGGGGTAGGGTACGAGCAGTACTTC
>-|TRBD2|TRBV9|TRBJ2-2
CASSERLAGNTGELFF
TGTGCCAGCAGCGAGAGACTAGCGGGGAACACCGGGGAGCTGTTTTTT
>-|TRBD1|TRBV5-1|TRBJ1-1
CASSWRGQGLAEAFF
TGCGCCAGCAGCTGGCGGGGACAGGGTTTGGCTGAAGCTTTCTTT
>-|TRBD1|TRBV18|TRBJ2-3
CASSPGTGRSDTQYF
TGTGCCAGCTCACCAGGGACAGGGAGGTCAGATACGCAGTATTTT
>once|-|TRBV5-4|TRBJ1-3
CASSPQGGNTIYF
TGTGCCAGCAGCCCGCAGGGCGGAAACACCATATATTTT
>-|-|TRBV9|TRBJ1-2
CASSVDWQFYGYTF
TGTGCCAGCAGCGTAGATTGGCAGTTCTATGGCTACACCTTC
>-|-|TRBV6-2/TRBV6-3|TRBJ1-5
CASSYGGAQYRNQPQHF
TGTGCCAGCAGTTACGGGGGGGCTCAGTATCGGAATCAGCCCCAGCATTTT
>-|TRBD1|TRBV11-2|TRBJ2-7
CASNSGTGSSYEQYF
TGTGCCAGTAACTCCGGGACAGGGAGCTCCTACGAGCAGTACTTC
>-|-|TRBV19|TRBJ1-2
CASSRGVVGYTF
TGTGCCAGTAGTCGGGGGGTCGTAGGCTACACCTTC
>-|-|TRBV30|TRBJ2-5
CAWSVKGRETQYF
TGTGCCTGGAGTGTAAAGGGGAGGGAGACCCAGTACTTC
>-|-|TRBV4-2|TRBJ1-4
CASSQEDRGFGKLFF
TGTGCCAGCAGCCAAGAGGACAGAGGATTCGGTAAACTGTTTTTT
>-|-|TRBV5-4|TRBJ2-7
CASRLWGSRYEQYF
TGTGCCAGCAGGCTCTGGGGCAGCCGCTACGAGCAGTACTTC
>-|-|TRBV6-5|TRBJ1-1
CASSYGQGKAFF
TGTGCCAGCAGTTACGGGCAGGGTAAAGCTTTCTTT
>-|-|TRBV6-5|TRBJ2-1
CASSYSTGWDEQFF
TGTGCCAGCAGTTATTCTACCGGGTGGGATGAGCAGTTCTTC
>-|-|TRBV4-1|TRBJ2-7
CASSQVMELFSYEQYF
TGCGCCAGCAGCCAAGTAATGGAGCTGTTCTCCTACGAGCAGTACTTC
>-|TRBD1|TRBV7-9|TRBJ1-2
CASSFGQGAVYTF
TGTGCCAGCAGCTTCGGACAGGGGGCAGTCTACACCTTC
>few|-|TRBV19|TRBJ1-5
CASSISDLYSNQPQHF
TGTGCCAGTAGTATCAGCGATTTATATAGCAATCAGCCCCAGCATTTT
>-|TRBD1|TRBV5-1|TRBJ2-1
CASSLGDRETRDEQFF
TGCGCCAGCAGCTTGGGGGACAGGGAAACGAGGGATGAGCAGTTCTTC
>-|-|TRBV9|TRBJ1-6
CASSVSLQALGSPLHF
TGTGCCAGCAGCGTAAGTCTACAGGCTCTAGGTTCACCCCTCCACTTT
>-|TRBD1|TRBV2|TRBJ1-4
CATTGQGGEKLFF
TGTGCCACTACAGGACAGGGAGGTGAAAAACTGTTTTTT
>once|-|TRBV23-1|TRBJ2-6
CASSQSLVPGQKSGANVLTF
TGCGCCAGCAGTCAATCACTGGTACCAGGCCAGAAATCTGGGGCCAACGTCCTGACTTTC
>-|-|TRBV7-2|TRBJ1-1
CASRFGELNTEAFF
TGTGCCAGCAGGTTCGGGGAGTTGAACACTGAAGCTTTCTTT
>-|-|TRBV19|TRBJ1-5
CASSRPGQSQPQHF
TGTGCCAGTAGTCGACCGGGACAAAGTCAGCCCCAGCATTTT
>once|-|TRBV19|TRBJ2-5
CASSGRPNQETQYF
TGTGCCAGTAGTGGGAGGCCTAACCAAGAGACCCAGTACTTC
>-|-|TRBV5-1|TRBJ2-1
CASSPAEGYNEQFF
TGCGCCAGCAGTCCAGCGGAGGGCTACAATGAGCAGTTCTTC
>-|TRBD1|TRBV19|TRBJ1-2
CASSVSRDRIRYGYTF
TGTGCCAGTAGTGTCAGCCGGGACAGAATTCGATATGGCTACACCTTC
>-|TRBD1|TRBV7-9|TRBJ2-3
CASSLRQGSTDTQYF
TGTGCCAGCAGCTTGAGACAGGGGAGCACAGATACGCAGTATTTT
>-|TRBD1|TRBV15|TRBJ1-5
CATSRETGVWQPQHF
TGTGCCACCAGCAGAGAGACAGGGGTATGGCAGCCCCAGCATTTT
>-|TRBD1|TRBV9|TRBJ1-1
CASSVVGTGNTEAFF
TGTGCCAGCAGCGTAGTTGGGACAGGTAACACTGAAGCTTTCTTT
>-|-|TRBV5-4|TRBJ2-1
CASSLGNTYNEQFF
TGTGCCAGCAGCTTGGGCAACACATACAATGAGCAGTTCTTC
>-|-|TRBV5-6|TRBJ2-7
CASSLTGYSYEQYF
TGTGCCAGCAGCTTAACAGGTTACTCCTACGAGCAGTACTTC
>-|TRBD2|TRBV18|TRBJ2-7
CASSPTSILAGGPLEYF
TGTGCCAGCTCACCTACCTCCATTCTAGCGGGAGGGCCGCTGGAGTACTTC
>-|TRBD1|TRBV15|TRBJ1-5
CATSRGTGGLNQPQHF
TGTGCCACCAGCAGGGGGACAGGGGGACTGAATCAGCCCCAGCATTTT
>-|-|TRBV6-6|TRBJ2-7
CASSSPQYREGYEQYF
TGTGCCAGCAGTTCCCCACAATACAGGGAAGGGTACGAGCAGTACTTC
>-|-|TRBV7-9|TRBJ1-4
CASSPAGLNNEKLFF
TGTGCCAGCAGCCCGGCTGGACTCAATAATGAAAAACTGTTTTTT
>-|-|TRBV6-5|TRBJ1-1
CASRVRVGTEAFF
TGTGCCAGCAGAGTCAGGGTGGGAACTGAAGCTTTCTTT
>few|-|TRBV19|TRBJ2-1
CASSIDWRGNEQFF
TGTGCCAGTAGTATAGATTGGCGCGGAAATGAGCAGTTCTTC
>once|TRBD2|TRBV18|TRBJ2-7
CASSRSSGSVYEQYF
TGTGCCAGCTCAAGAAGTAGCGGGAGTGTGTACGAGCAGTACTTC
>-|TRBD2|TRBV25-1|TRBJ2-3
CASSPGLAGHTQYF
TGTGCCAGCAGCCCGGGACTAGCGGGACATACGCAGTATTTT
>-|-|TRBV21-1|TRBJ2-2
CASSKKDPFRGNTGELFF
TGTGCCAGCAGCAAAAAAGACCCATTCAGAGGGAACACCGGGGAGCTGTTTTTT
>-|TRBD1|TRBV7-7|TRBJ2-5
CASSPTGAGSLETQYF
TGTGCCAGCAGTCCGACAGGGGCAGGGTCATTGGAGACCCAGTACTTC
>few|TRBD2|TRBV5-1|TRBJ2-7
CASSWGLAGYEQYF
TGCGCCAGCAGCTGGGGACTAGCGGGTTACGAGCAGTACTTC
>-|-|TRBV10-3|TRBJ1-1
CAISSYGTNKNTEAFF
TGTGCCATCAGTTCATACGGGACAAATAAGAACACTGAAGCTTTCTTT
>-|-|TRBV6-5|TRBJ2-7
CASSPQGYYEQYF
TGTGCCAGCAGTCCACAGGGTTACTACGAGCAGTACTTC
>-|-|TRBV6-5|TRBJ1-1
CASRKRTGDEEAFF
TGTGCCAGCAGAAAGCGGACCGGGGATGAGGAAGCTTTCTTT
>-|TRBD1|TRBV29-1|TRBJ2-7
CSVGYRGRGAYEQYF
TGCAGCGTTGGATATAGGGGGCGAGGCGCCTACGAGCAGTACTTC
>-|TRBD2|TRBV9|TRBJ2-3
CASSYGLAKNTDTQYF
TGTGCCAGCAGCTATGGACTAGCGAAAAATACAGATACGCAGTATTTT
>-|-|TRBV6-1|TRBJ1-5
CASSEDYGNQPQHF
TGTGCCAGCAGTGAGGACTACGGCAATCAGCCCCAGCATTTT
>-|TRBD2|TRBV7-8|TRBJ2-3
CASSLSAGGSADTQYF
TGTGCCAGCAGCCTGTCAGCGGGAGGGTCGGCAGATACGCAGTATTTT
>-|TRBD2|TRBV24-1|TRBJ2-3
CATSERGPGGTDTQYF
TGTGCCACCAGTGAAAGGGGTCCGGGAGGGACAGATACGCAGTATTTT